This T cell receptor beta chain was sequenced for a study of blood T cell repertoires in COVID-19. Here immunoSEQ multiplex PCR was the method, and the copy in TCRdb shows in-frame clones only, minus some. The sample lists tens of thousands of clones; about 91% were seen once. The CDR3 length is 20 residues. Germline V gene lookup returns CDR1 SGDLS and CDR2 YYNGEE. With V trimmed by 2 bases and J by 2 bases, 12 bases remained unmatched. This chain uses TRBV9 with TRBJ2-2; 13 bases match TRBD2. This TCR came from a man aged 50 to 59 with active COVID-19. Material for sequencing was peripheral blood. The CDR3 DNA reads as TGTGCCAGCAGCGTCACCCCCGGGACTAGCGGGACCCGAAACACCGGGGAGCTGTTTTTT. This gives the protein CASSVTPGTSGTRNTGELFF.